This T cell receptor beta chain was retrieved from a study of control samples from healthy donors and cancer patients. Clones were read by immunoSEQ multiplex PCR, and TCRdb kept only the in-frame ones, dropping some. This table has 100,000 to 150,000 clones, nearly 90% appearing once. V lost 2 bases and J 5 bases, leaving 13 bases between the germline ends. Germline CDR1 SNHLY, CDR2 FYNNEI. This CDR3 is 15 amino acids long. V gene TRBV2 combines with J gene TRBJ2-1, with D hard to call. This clonotype originated in a man over 45 with head and neck cancer. The sequencing input was PBMCs. The CDR3 bases are TGTGCCAGCAGTGAATTTCTCGTAAGGGACAATGAGCAGTTCTTC. This codes for CASSEFLVRDNEQFF.